Ten or more counts support the clone carrying this TCR beta chain. As yet, its antigen is unknown. The data were taken from a study of regulatory T cells in long-lasting Graves disease. Study conclusions and caveats: Only peripheral blood was studied, not thyroid tissue. Segments TRBV28, TRBJ1-2 and TRBJ2-5 showed preferential usage in persistent disease.

Sample time point: newly diagnosed GD, antithyroid drugs for less than 3 months. PBMCs provided the RNA from which the TCR library was made. Graves' disease diagnoses followed American Thyroid Association guidelines. EDTA tubes collected 7.5 to 9 milliliters of peripheral blood. Trimming cost V 5 bases and J 0 bases; bases outside gene matches: 1. Looked up from germline, CDR1 is DFQATT and CDR2 is SNEGSKA (reference sequence). The CDR3 is 13 amino acids. In building TCR beta libraries, iRepertoire HTBI primers were used together with Arm-PCR of CDR3 regions. TCRdb fed the multiplex PCR reads into MiXCR, producing one record per CDR3 protein. Among under 300,000 distinct CDR3 sequences listed, 20% were seen once.

The rearrangement uses TRBV20-1 and TRBJ2-3, with 8 bases identical to TRBD1. This receptor was identified in a female donor with Graves disease. Material: peripheral blood mononuclear cells (PBMCs), obtained at new diagnosis, from a patient treated with antithyroid drugs. DNA for the CDR3: TGCAGTGCTTGGACAGGGAGCACAGATACGCAGTATTTT. It codes for CSAWTGSTDTQYF.